This T cell receptor beta chain emerged from a study of neurological immune-mediated disorders. Trimming shortened V by 3 bases and J by 2 bases, and 11 bases separated the two germline ends. CDR1 and CDR2 from the germline V gene are SQVTM and ANQGSEA. The CDR3 loop spans 14 amino acids. Many counts were recorded for this clonotype. The antigen is undetermined. TCRdb reprocessed the 5' RACE reads with MiXCR, giving one entry per CDR3 protein. The profile shows 26,000 or so distinct CDR3 sequences, under 8% of them singletons. Points from the study as a whole: Subjects shared no identical expanded-clone CDR3 amino acid sequences, suggesting private TCR-beta repertoires in all groups. Healthy controls had more TCR clonal expansion than multiple sclerosis, which showed the least, whereas HTLV-1-associated myelopathy showed the most.

This chain links TRBV29-1 with TRBJ2-1, with D possibly TRBD2 on 6 matching bases. The receptor's source is a woman aged 50 to 60 in good health. The sequenced sample consisted of PBMCs. As DNA, the CDR3 is TGCAGCGTTGACGTTGCGGGGACCTACAATGAGCAGTTCTTC. This translates into CSVDVAGTYNEQFF.